This T cell receptor (beta chain) came from a study of T cell changes during pregnancy in multiple sclerosis. V dropped 7 bases and J dropped 0 bases, with 3 bases sitting between them. The length of the CDR3 is 11 residues. Per germline, CDR1 SNHLY and CDR2 FYNNEI. Produced via immunoSEQ multiplex PCR; TCRdb's table is partial and in-frame only. The table records tens of thousands of clones, about 93% of them present only once. V gene TRBV2 combines with J gene TRBJ1-1; no firm D call. Source: CD8+ T cells from peripheral blood mononuclear cells, taken after pregnancy. The receptor was isolated from a female donor with multiple sclerosis, enrolled in a pregnancy study. The CDR3 region has the DNA TGTGCCAGCACGGTGAACACTGAAGCTTTCTTT. This sequence encodes CASTVNTEAFF.